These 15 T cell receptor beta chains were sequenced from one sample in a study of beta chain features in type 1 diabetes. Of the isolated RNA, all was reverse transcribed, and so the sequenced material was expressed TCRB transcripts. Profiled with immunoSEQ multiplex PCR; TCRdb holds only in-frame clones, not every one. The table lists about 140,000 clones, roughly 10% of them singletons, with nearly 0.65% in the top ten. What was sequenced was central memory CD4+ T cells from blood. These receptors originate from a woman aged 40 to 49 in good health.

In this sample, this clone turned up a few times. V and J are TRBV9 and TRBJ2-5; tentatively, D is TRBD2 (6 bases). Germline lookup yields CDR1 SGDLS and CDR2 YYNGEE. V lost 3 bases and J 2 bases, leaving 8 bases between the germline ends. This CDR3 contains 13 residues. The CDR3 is CASSAGSQETQYF. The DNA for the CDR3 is TGTGCCAGCAGCGCCGGGAGTCAAGAGACCCAGTACTTC.

The chain's CDR3 is CASSVGGVAGEQFF. Here the CDR3 DNA reads TGCGCCAGCAGCGTGGGGGGGGTAGCGGGTGAGCAGTTCTTC. The chain uses TRBV5-1 and TRBJ2-1, with 7 positions matching TRBD2. The CDR3 has 14 residues. CDR1 and CDR2 (germline): SGHRS, YFSETQ. Unmatched junction bases numbered 10, after V lost 4 bases and J lost 9 bases. Variable domain in full (rest from reference TRBV5-1 and TRBJ2-1): KAGVTQTPRYLIKTRGQQVTLSCSPISGHRSVSWYQQTPGQGLQFLFEYFSETQRNKGNFPGRFSGRQFSNSRSEMNVSTLELGDSALYLCASSVGGVAGEQFFGPGTRLTVL.

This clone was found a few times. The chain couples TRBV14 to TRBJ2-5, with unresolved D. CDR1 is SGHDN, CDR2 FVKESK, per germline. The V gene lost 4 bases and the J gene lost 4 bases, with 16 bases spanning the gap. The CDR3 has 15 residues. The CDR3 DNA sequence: TGTGCCAGCAGCCCGATCCTAGGAATGGGAGAGACCCAGTACTTC. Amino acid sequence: CASSPILGMGETQYF. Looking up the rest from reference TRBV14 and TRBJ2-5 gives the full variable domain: EAGVTQFPSHSVIEKGQTVTLRCDPISGHDNLYWYRRVMGKEIKFLLHFVKESKQDESGMPNNRFLAERTGGTYSTLKVQPAELEDSGVYFCASSPILGMGETQYFGPGTRLLVL.

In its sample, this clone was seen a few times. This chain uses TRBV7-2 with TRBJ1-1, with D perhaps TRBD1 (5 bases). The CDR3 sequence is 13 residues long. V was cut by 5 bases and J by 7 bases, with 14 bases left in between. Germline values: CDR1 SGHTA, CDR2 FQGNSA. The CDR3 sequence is CASSTSNRNEAFF. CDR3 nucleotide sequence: TGTGCCAGCAGCACATCCAACAGGAATGAAGCTTTCTTT.

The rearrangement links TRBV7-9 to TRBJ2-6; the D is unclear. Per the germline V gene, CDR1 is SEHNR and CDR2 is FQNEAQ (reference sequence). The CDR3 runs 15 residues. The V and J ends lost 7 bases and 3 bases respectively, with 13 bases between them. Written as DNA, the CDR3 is TGTGCCAGCACCCCCCGCGGCGATGGGGCCAACGTCCTGACTTTC. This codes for CASTPRGDGANVLTF.

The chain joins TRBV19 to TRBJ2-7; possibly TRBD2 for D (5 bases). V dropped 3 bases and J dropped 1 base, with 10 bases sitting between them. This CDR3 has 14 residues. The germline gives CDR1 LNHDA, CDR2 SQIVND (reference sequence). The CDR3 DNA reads TGTGCCAGTAGTATTGGACGCGGGTCCTACGAGCAGTACTTC. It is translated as CASSIGRGSYEQYF.

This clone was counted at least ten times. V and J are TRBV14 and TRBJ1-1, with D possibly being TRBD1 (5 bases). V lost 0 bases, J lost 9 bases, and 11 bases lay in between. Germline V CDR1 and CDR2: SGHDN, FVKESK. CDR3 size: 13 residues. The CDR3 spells CASSQDPRTKAFF. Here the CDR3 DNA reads TGTGCCAGCAGCCAAGATCCCCGGACAAAAGCTTTCTTT.

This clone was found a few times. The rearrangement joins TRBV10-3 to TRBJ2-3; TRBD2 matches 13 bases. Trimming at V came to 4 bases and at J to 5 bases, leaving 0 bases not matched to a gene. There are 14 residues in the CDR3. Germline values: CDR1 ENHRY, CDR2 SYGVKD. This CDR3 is CAISGTSGGDTQYF. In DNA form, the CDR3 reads TGTGCCATCAGTGGGACTAGCGGGGGAGATACGCAGTATTTT.

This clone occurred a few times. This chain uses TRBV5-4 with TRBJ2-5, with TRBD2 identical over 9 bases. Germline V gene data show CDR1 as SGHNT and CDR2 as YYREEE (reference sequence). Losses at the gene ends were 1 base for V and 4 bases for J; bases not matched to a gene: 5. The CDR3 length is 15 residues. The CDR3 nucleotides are TGTGCCAGCAGCTTGTCGGCGGGGGGGGGAGAGACCCAGTACTTC. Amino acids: CASSLSAGGGETQYF.

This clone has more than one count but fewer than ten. In nucleotides, the CDR3 is TGTGCCAGCACCGACTCACACGAAAACTATGGCTACACCTTC. Its protein is CASTDSHENYGYTF. The chain carries TRBV6-5 and TRBJ1-2, with no clear D. Germline CDR1 MNHEY, CDR2 SVGAGI. Between the trimmed V and J ends, which lost 7 bases and 2 bases, there was a span of 14 bases. CDR3 length: 14 residues.

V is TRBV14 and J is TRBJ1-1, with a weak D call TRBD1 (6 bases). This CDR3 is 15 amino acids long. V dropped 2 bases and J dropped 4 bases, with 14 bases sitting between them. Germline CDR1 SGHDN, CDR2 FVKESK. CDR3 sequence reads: CASSQTIRGTTEAFF. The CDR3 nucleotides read TGTGCCAGCAGCCAAACGATCAGGGGTACCACTGAAGCTTTCTTT. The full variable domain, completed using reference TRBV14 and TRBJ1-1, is EAGVTQFPSHSVIEKGQTVTLRCDPISGHDNLYWYRRVMGKEIKFLLHFVKESKQDESGMPNNRFLAERTGGTYSTLKVQPAELEDSGVYFCASSQTIRGTTEAFFGQGTRLTVV.

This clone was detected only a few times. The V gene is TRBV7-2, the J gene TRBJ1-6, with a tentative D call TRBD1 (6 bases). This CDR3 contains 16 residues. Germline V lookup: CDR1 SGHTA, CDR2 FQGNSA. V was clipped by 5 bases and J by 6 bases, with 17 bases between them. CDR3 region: CASSPRTAVSNSPLHF. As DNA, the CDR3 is TGTGCCAGCAGCCCGAGGACAGCCGTTTCTAATTCACCCCTCCACTTT.

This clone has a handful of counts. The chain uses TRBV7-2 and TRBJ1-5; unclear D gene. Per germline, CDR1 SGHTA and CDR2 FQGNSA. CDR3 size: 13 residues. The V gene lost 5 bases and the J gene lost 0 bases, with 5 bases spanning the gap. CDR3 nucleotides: TGTGCCAGCAGCCCCTATAGCAATCAGCCCCAGCATTTT. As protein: CASSPYSNQPQHF.

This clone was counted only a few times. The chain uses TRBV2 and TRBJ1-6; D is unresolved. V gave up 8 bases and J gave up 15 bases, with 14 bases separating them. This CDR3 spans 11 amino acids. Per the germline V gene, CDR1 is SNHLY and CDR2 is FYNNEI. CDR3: CASQTDSVLHF. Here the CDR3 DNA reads TGTGCCAGCCAGACGGACTCGGTCCTCCACTTT.

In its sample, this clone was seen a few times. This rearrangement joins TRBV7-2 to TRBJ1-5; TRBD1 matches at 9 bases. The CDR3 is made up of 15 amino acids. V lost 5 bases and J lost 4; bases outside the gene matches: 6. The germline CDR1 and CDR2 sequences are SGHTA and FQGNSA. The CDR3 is CASSNIGTGNQPQHF. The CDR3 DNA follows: TGTGCCAGCAGCAACATAGGGACAGGGAATCAGCCCCAGCATTTT.